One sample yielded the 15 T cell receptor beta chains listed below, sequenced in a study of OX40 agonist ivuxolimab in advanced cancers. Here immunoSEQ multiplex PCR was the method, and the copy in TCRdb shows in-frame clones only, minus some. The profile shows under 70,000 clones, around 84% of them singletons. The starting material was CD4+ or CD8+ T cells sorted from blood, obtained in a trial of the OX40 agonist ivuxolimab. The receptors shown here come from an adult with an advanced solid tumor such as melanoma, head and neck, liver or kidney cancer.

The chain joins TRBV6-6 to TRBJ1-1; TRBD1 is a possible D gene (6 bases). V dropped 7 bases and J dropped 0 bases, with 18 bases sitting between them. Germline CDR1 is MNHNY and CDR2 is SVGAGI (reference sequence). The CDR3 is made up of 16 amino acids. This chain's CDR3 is CASTTGAPPMNTEAFF. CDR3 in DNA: TGTGCCAGCACCACGGGGGCTCCACCCATGAACACTGAAGCTTTCTTT.

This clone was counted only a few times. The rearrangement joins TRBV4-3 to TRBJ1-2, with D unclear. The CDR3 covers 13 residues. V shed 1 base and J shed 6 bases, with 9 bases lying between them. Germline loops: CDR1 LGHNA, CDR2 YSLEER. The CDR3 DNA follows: TGCGCCAGCAGCCAAGGAGGGAGGGATGGCTACACCTTC. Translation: CASSQGGRDGYTF.

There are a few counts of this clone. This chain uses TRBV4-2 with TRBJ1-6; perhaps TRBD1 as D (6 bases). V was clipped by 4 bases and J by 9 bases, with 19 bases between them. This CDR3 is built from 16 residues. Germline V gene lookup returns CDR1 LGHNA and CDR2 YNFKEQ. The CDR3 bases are TGTGCCAGCAGCCGAGAGGGGGGCGGTGGGGTTTCACCCCTCCACTTT. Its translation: CASSREGGGGVSPLHF.

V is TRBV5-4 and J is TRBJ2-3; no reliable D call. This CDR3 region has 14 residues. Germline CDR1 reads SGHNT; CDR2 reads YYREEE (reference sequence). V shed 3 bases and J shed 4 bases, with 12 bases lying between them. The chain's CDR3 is CASSSPISADTQYF. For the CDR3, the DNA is TGTGCCAGCAGCTCGCCCATTTCGGCAGATACGCAGTATTTT.

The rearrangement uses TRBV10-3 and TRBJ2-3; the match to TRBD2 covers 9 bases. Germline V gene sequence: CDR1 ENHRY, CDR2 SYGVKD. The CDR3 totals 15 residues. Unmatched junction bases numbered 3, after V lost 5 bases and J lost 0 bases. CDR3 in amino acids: CAISLAGASTDTQYF. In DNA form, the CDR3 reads TGTGCCATCAGTTTAGCGGGAGCTAGCACAGATACGCAGTATTTT.

The CDR3 region is CATSRRGQGETQYF. The CDR3, as DNA: TGTGCCACCAGCAGGCGGGGGCAGGGGGAGACCCAGTACTTC. V and J are TRBV15 and TRBJ2-5, with a tentative D call TRBD2 (7 bases). Germline CDR1 reads LNHNV; CDR2 reads YYDKDF (reference sequence). The CDR3 sequence is 14 residues long. Trimming pared 3 bases from V and 5 bases from J, leaving 13 bases between. Variable domain in full (rest from reference TRBV15 and TRBJ2-5): DAMVIQNPRYQVTQFGKPVTLSCSQTLNHNVMYWYQQKSSQAPKLLFHYYDKDFNNEADTPDNFQSRRPNTSFCFLDIRSPGLGDTAMYLCATSRRGQGETQYFGPGTRLLVL.

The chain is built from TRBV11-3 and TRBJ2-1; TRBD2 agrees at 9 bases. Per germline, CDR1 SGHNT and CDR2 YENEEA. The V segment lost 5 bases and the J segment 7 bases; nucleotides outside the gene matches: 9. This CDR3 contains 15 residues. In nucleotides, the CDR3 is TGTGCCAGCAGCCATGGACTAGCGAATCGGAATGAGCAGTTCTTC. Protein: CASSHGLANRNEQFF.

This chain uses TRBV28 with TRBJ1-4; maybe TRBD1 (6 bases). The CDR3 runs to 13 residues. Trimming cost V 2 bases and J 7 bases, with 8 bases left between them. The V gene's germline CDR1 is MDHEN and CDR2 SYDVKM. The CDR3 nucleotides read TGTGCCAGCAGTTTACGGGGGGCTGAAAAACTGTTTTTT. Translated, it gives CASSLRGAEKLFF.

CDR3 in amino acids: CASSRGGRELFF. In nucleotides, the CDR3 is TGTGCCAGTAGTAGGGGGGGCCGGGAGCTGTTTTTT. The chain recombines TRBV19 with TRBJ2-2, with D tentatively TRBD2 (7 bases). Germline CDR1 LNHDA, CDR2 SQIVND (reference sequence). The length of the CDR3 is 12 residues. V lost 4 bases to trimming and J lost 9 bases, with 9 bases between them.

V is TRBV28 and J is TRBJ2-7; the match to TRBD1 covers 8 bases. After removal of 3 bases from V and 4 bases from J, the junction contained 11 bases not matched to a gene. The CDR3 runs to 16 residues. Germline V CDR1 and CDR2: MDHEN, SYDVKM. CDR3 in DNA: TGTGCCAGCAGTTTCCCGGACAGGGTGTTAATTTACGAGCAGTACTTC. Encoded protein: CASSFPDRVLIYEQYF.

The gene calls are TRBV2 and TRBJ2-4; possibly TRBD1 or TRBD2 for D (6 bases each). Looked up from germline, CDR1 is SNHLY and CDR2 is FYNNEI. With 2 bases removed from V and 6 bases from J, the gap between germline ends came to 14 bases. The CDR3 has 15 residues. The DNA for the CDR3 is TGTGCCAGCAGTGAATCCGGGGGCTTGGCAAACATTCAGTACTTC. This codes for CASSESGGLANIQYF.

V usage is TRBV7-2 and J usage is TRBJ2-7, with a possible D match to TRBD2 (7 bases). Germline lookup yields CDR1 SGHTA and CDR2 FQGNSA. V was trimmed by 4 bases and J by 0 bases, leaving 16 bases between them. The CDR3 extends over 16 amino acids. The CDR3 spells CASSSKGGASSYEQYF. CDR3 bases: TGTGCCAGCAGCTCAAAAGGGGGGGCGAGCTCCTACGAGCAGTACTTC.

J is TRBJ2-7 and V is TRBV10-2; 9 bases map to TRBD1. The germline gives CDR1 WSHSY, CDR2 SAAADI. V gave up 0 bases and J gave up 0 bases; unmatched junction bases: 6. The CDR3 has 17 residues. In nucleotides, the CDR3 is TGCGCCAGCAGTGAGTCCCGACAGGGGGTCAGCTCCTACGAGCAGTACTTC. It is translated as CASSESRQGVSSYEQYF.

In DNA form, the CDR3 reads TGTGCCATCAGTGGGACAGGGAGGACTGAAGCTTTCTTT. Protein sequence: CAISGTGRTEAFF. The J gene is TRBJ1-1, the V gene TRBV10-3, with TRBD1 identical over 8 bases. Germline CDR1 is ENHRY and CDR2 is SYGVKD. J gave up 5 bases and V 4 bases, and 3 bases lay outside the gene matches. The CDR3 is 13 amino acids.

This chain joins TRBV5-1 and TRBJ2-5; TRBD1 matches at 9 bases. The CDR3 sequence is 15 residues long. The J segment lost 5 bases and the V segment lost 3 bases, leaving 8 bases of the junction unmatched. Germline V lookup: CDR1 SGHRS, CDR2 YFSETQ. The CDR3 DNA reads TGCGCCAGCAGCTACACCGGGACAGGGAGTGAGACCCAGTACTTC. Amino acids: CASSYTGTGSETQYF.